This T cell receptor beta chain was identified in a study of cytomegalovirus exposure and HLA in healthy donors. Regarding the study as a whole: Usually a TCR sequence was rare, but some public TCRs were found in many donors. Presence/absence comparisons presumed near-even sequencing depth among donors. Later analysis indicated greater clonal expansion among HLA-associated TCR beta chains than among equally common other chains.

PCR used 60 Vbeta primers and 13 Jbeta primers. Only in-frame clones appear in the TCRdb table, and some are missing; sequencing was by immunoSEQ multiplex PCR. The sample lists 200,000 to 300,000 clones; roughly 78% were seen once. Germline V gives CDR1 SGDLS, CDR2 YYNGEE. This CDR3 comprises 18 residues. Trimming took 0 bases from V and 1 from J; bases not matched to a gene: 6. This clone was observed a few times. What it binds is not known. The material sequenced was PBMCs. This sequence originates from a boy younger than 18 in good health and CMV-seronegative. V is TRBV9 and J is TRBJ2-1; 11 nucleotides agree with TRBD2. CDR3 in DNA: TGTGCCAGCAGCGTAGGGCTAGCGGGGGGACTTTCCTACAATGAGCAGTTCTTC. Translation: CASSVGLAGGLSYNEQFF.